This section outlines one T cell receptor beta chain sequence together with its context. Its antigen is not known. The data belong to a study of shared clonotypes between healthy human individuals. V was clipped by 4 bases and J by 5 bases, with 9 bases between them. Germline V gives CDR1 SEHNR, CDR2 FQNEAQ (reference sequence). The CDR3 is 12 residues long. Positive CCR7 selection of CD45RO-negative cells yielded the naive CD8 cells, and terminally differentiated effector memory CD45RA+ cells were excluded. Study results and caveats: Clonotype sharing across donors was expected to vary with sequencing depth. Estimated clonotype richness was generally higher in naive than memory subsets.

Approximately 220 ng DNA, approximately 31,000 T cell genomes, went into each sorted-subset replicate PCR. In the original processing: Junction-only sequences produced by ImmunoSEQ had no quality scores, so filtering differed. Clones were read by immunoSEQ multiplex PCR, and TCRdb kept only the in-frame ones, dropping some. Clone size and the V and J calls come from that table; the DNA yielded D and trimming. The sample includes more than 600,000 clones, approximately 90% of them seen just once. Sample: naive CD8+ T cells sorted from blood. The origin of this receptor is a man younger than 40 in good health. This chain connects TRBV7-9 to TRBJ2-7; no reliable D call. CDR3 DNA: TGTGCCAGCAGCTCCGGTTTCAACGAGCAGTACTTC. Protein: CASSSGFNEQYF.